These 5 T cell receptor beta chains were all obtained from the same sample, sequenced in a study of regulatory dendritic cells for organ transplantation. Sorted subsets were CFSE-labeled and cultured around five days with allogeneic dendritic cells. For these TCRs, the target antigens are not known. Produced via immunoSEQ multiplex PCR; TCRdb's table is partial and in-frame only. Altogether some 9,300 clones are present, less than 70% being singletons, with the ten largest covering 0.55% to 0.7%. Sequenced: naive CD4+ T cells from blood cultured with dendritic cells. Subset in this sample: CD45RA+ naive T cells. The receptors here all came from a human donor in good health.

The chain has TRBV9 and TRBJ1-5; TRBD1 matches at 7 bases. This CDR3 is 16 amino acids long. CDR1 is SGDLS and CDR2 is YYNGEE in the germline V gene. J was trimmed by 0 bases and V by 4 bases; bases with no gene match: 7. The CDR3, as DNA: TGTGCCAGCAGCTCCGGGACAGCTTATAGCAATCAGCCCCAGCATTTT. Translated, it gives CASSSGTAYSNQPQHF.

This clone showed up just once. The chain has TRBV6-5 and TRBJ2-7, with a possible D match to TRBD1 (6 bases). V lost 6 bases, J lost 3 bases, and 12 bases lay in between. The CDR3 spans 13 residues. The germline gives CDR1 MNHEY, CDR2 SVGAGI. The CDR3 region is CASSRGQNYEQYF. The CDR3 bases are TGTGCCAGCAGCCGCGGACAGAACTACGAGCAGTACTTC.

The chain joins TRBV7-8 to TRBJ1-1; tentative D call: TRBD1 (5 bases). The CDR3 runs 16 residues. Deletions cut 1 base from V and 5 bases from J, with 17 bases between. Germline loops: CDR1 SGHVS, CDR2 FQNEAQ. The CDR3 DNA sequence: TGTGCCAGCAGCTTAGTTCTCCTAGGGGTGGGAACTGAAGCTTTCTTT. Translated: CASSLVLLGVGTEAFF.

This clone appeared a few times. The chain uses TRBV7-9 and TRBJ1-2, with D perhaps TRBD1 (6 bases). The CDR3 has 13 residues. Germline loops: CDR1 SEHNR, CDR2 FQNEAQ (reference sequence). V was trimmed by 5 bases and J by 2 bases, leaving 9 bases between them. The CDR3 loop reads CASSLQGNYGYTF. The CDR3 region has the DNA TGTGCCAGCAGCCTACAGGGAAACTATGGCTACACCTTC. The variable domain in full, completed from reference TRBV7-9 and TRBJ1-2, reads DTGVSQNPRHKITKRGQNVTFRCDPISEHNRLYWYRQTLGQGPEFLTYFQNEAQLEKSRLLSDRFSAERPKGSFSTLEIQRTEQGDSAMYLCASSLQGNYGYTFGSGTRLTVV.

The chain recombines TRBV7-2 with TRBJ2-3, with D maybe TRBD2 (7 bases). This CDR3 is built from 14 residues. Germline loops: CDR1 SGHTA, CDR2 FQGNSA. V was trimmed by 0 bases and J by 8 bases, leaving 12 bases between them. The CDR3 reads CASSLAGGRGTQYF. The DNA of the CDR3 is TGTGCCAGCAGCTTAGCGGGGGGGCGGGGTACGCAGTATTTT.